This TCR beta chain was sequenced for a study of blood T cell repertoires in COVID-19. Study details: Sites across the United States, Italy and Spain contributed samples from acute and convalescent COVID-19. In each case, the material was cDNA or gDNA derived from T cells, B-cell-depleted T cells, or PBMCs.

Under the authors' procedure: Estimated nucleated cell counts came from reference gene primer amplification. Method: immunoSEQ multiplex PCR; TCRdb's copy keeps in-frame clones and lacks some. V and J calls and clone size are as listed in that table; D and trimming were resolved from the DNA. The profile shows under 70,000 clones, around 90% of them singletons. This clonotype was sampled from an elderly man with acute or convalescent COVID-19. Sequenced material: peripheral blood.

CDR3 residues: CASSQEAGGYNEQFF. The CDR3 nucleotides are TGTGCCAGCAGCCAAGAAGCGGGGGGCTACAATGAGCAGTTCTTC. V gene TRBV3-1 (or the pseudogene TRBV3-2) combines with J gene TRBJ2-1; TRBD2 aligns across 9 bases. The germline V gene encodes CDR1 LGHDT and CDR2 YNNKEL (reference sequence). V lost 0 bases to trimming and J lost 3 bases; unmatched junction nucleotides: 0. This CDR3 comprises 15 residues.